This record concerns one T cell receptor (beta chain) sequence. Antigen: not known. This entry is derived from a study of cytomegalovirus exposure and HLA in healthy donors. The germline V and J ends were trimmed by 6 bases and 4 bases, with 21 bases remaining between them. Germline CDR1 reads MNHEY; CDR2 reads SMNVEV (reference sequence). This CDR3 comprises 16 residues. This table comes from immunoSEQ multiplex PCR, and its TCRdb copy is limited to in-frame clones, with some not included. The table includes about 58,000 clones, about nine tenths detected once. Study results and caveats: The tendency of first-cohort TCR clusters to co-occur in the roughly 120 validation repertoires was identified by a subsequent analysis. According to the study, roughly 160 TCR beta chains were cytomegalovirus-associated.

The TCR originated in a man aged 18 to 30 in good health and CMV-seronegative. The specimen sequenced was PBMCs. The V and J genes are TRBV27 and TRBJ1-1, with a weak D call TRBD1 (6 bases). The CDR3 reads CASSDTGMLMFTEAFF. The CDR3 DNA is TGTGCCAGCAGCGACACAGGGATGTTGATGTTCACTGAAGCTTTCTTT.